A single sample is the source of the 3 T cell receptor beta chains below, sequenced in a study of T-cell memory formation after mild COVID-19. From the 5' RACE reads, TCRdb called clonotypes with MiXCR, one entry per CDR3 protein. The sample lists more than 100,000 distinct CDR3 sequences, about a sixth occurring once. The sample was PBMCs or a T cell subset sorted from them (not recorded which). All receptors come from a young man who had mild COVID-19 (a few samples of this study predate the infection). Cell type and time point are not known.

This clonotype was counted at least ten times. The chain employs TRBV20-1 and TRBJ1-5, with a possible D match to TRBD1 (5 bases). The CDR3 loop spans 16 amino acids. V was trimmed by 0 bases and J by 3 bases, leaving 15 bases between them. CDR1 and CDR2 (germline): DFQATT, SNEGSKA (reference sequence). CDR3 nucleotide sequence: TGCAGTGCTAGAGATGGTGGCAGGGCCTTCAATCAGCCCCAGCATTTT. Its translation is CSARDGGRAFNQPQHF.

This clonotype was picked up many times. V gene TRBV4-2 combines with J gene TRBJ2-2; TRBD2 might be the D (7 bases). Germline lookup yields CDR1 LGHNA and CDR2 YNFKEQ. This CDR3 comprises 14 residues. Trimming pared 8 bases from V and 4 bases from J, leaving 14 bases between. CDR3 DNA sequence: TGTGCCAGCTCCCGGGGGGCGGTCACCGGGGAGCTGTTTTTT. It translates to CASSRGAVTGELFF.

The chain is built from TRBV12-3 or TRBV12-4 and TRBJ2-2; possible D gene TRBD2, 6 bases. The CDR3 contains 15 residues. Trimming stripped 2 bases from V and 3 bases from J, with 10 bases between. CDR3 sequence reads: CASSLRRGHTGELFF. DNA of the CDR3: TGTGCCAGCAGTTTACGGCGGGGACACACCGGGGAGCTGTTTTTT.